The 17 T cell receptor beta chains below come from one sample, sequenced in a study of graft-versus-host responses after intestinal transplantation. For these TCRs, the target antigens are not known. TCRdb keeps only in-frame clones here, not all; method: immunoSEQ multiplex PCR. The sample lists about 90,000 clones, roughly 80% occurring once. The starting material was unstimulated CD8+ T cells sorted from spleen or lymph node cells, obtained before intestinal transplant. These receptor sequences come from a human donor who received an intestinal transplant.

The table lists this clone with a count of one. This rearrangement joins TRBV5-4 to TRBJ2-7, with TRBD1 as a possible D gene (5 bases). Germline lookup yields CDR1 SGHNT and CDR2 YYREEE (reference sequence). CDR3 size: 16 residues. V gave up 3 bases and J gave up 3 bases, with 19 bases separating them. The CDR3 nucleotides read TGTGCCAGCAGCTCGGCGACGCCAGTTCAGGGCTACGAGCAGTACTTC. Translation gives CASSSATPVQGYEQYF.

The chain carries TRBV4-1 and TRBJ1-2; the D is unclear. The CDR3 covers 14 residues. In germline, CDR1 is MGHRA, CDR2 YSYEKL. Trimming removed 0 bases at V and 1 base at J, with 6 bases between. CDR3 nucleotide sequence: TGCGCCAGCAGCCAAGAGGAGTTTAACTATGGCTACACCTTC. Translating it yields CASSQEEFNYGYTF.

The J gene is TRBJ1-5, the V gene TRBV19; no reliable D call. The length of the CDR3 is 15 residues. Germline V gene sequence: CDR1 LNHDA, CDR2 SQIVND (reference sequence). V was trimmed by 5 bases and J by 1 base, leaving 12 bases between them. CDR3 sequence (DNA): TGTGCCAGTAGTTACTCGGTGGTGAGCAATCAGCCCCAGCATTTT. Its protein is CASSYSVVSNQPQHF.

This chain uses TRBV7-2 with TRBJ2-2; TRBD2 agrees at 9 bases. J was trimmed by 8 bases and V by 1 base; bases with no gene match: 8. Germline V gene data show CDR1 as SGHTA and CDR2 as FQGNSA. The CDR3 has 16 residues. The CDR3 reads CASSLEPSGVAGELFF. The CDR3 bases are TGTGCCAGCAGCTTAGAGCCTAGCGGGGTGGCAGGGGAGCTGTTTTTT.

The chain links TRBV7-3 to TRBJ2-2, with D hard to call. Germline V CDR1 and CDR2: SGHTA, FQGTGA. The CDR3 totals 12 residues. The V gene lost 4 bases and the J gene lost 5 bases, with 5 bases spanning the gap. This CDR3 reads CASSSLTGELFF. The CDR3 DNA reads TGTGCCAGCAGCTCCCTGACCGGGGAGCTGTTTTTT.

The sample holds a few counts of this clone. This rearrangement joins TRBV27 to TRBJ1-4; possibly TRBD1 for D (5 bases). Germline V gene data show CDR1 as MNHEY and CDR2 as SMNVEV (reference sequence). The CDR3 is made up of 16 amino acids. V shed 7 bases and J shed 0 bases, with 15 bases lying between them. The CDR3 DNA follows: TGTGCCAGCACCTCCCGCTGGGGCTCAACTAATGAAAAACTGTTTTTT. It codes for CASTSRWGSTNEKLFF.

This rearrangement joins TRBV28 to TRBJ2-2; 9 bases align to TRBD1. Trimming took 1 base from V and 0 from J; bases not matched to a gene: 3. Germline V gene data show CDR1 as MDHEN and CDR2 as SYDVKM. This CDR3 region has 17 residues. CDR3 DNA: TGTGCCAGCAGTTTATATGGGACAGGGCCGAACACCGGGGAGCTGTTTTTT. It translates to CASSLYGTGPNTGELFF.

This chain joins TRBV2 and TRBJ1-2; D gene uncertain. The CDR3 sequence is 14 residues long. V dropped 4 bases and J dropped 0 bases, with 9 bases sitting between them. Germline assignment: CDR1 SNHLY and CDR2 FYNNEI. The CDR3 DNA follows: TGTGCCAGCAGTGTATCAGAACCTAACTATGGCTACACCTTC. Translating gives CASSVSEPNYGYTF. Using reference TRBV2 and TRBJ1-2 for the parts outside the CDR3, the full variable domain is EPEVTQTPSHQVTQMGQEVILRCVPISNHLYFYWYRQILGQKVEFLVSFYNNEISEKSEIFDDQFSVERPDGSNFTLKIRSTKLEDSAMYFCASSVSEPNYGYTFGSGTRLTVV.

The chain links TRBV11-2 to TRBJ1-5; TRBD1 is a possible D gene (5 bases). Between the trimmed V and J ends, which lost 5 bases and 3 bases, there was a span of 11 bases. The CDR3 is made up of 14 amino acids. From germline, CDR1 is SGHAT and CDR2 FQNNGV. CDR3 region: CASSPPGLNQPQHF. CDR3 DNA: TGTGCCAGCAGCCCCCCAGGGCTCAATCAGCCCCAGCATTTT.

The V gene is TRBV4-1, the J gene TRBJ1-3; the D is unclear. The V end was cut by 1 base, the J end by 0 bases, with 10 bases between. Germline assignment: CDR1 MGHRA and CDR2 YSYEKL. The CDR3 has 16 residues. The CDR3 loop reads CASSQAAFFSGNTIYF. CDR3 coding DNA: TGCGCCAGCAGCCAAGCAGCGTTCTTCTCTGGAAACACCATATATTTT.

The rearrangement uses TRBV27 and TRBJ2-3; 9 bases are a match to TRBD2. The J segment lost 2 bases and the V segment lost 6 bases, leaving 6 bases of the junction unmatched. The CDR3 covers 15 residues. Germline CDR1 MNHEY, CDR2 SMNVEV (reference sequence). The CDR3 sequence: CASSFLAGYTDTQYF. The DNA for the CDR3 is TGTGCCAGCAGCTTTCTAGCGGGGTACACAGATACGCAGTATTTT.

The V and J genes are TRBV4-2 and TRBJ2-7, with a tentative D call TRBD2 (6 bases). Trimming removed 4 bases at V and 3 bases at J, with 10 bases between. The germline V gene has CDR1 LGHNA and CDR2 YNFKEQ. The CDR3 extends over 13 amino acids. CDR3 in amino acids: CASSPPGGYEQYF. As DNA, the CDR3 is TGTGCCAGCAGCCCCCCCGGGGGCTACGAGCAGTACTTC.

The chain uses TRBV7-3 and TRBJ2-5; TRBD1 aligns across 12 bases. The V and J ends lost 4 bases and 4 bases, in that order; junction bases with no gene match: 4. CDR3 length equals 15 residues. Germline V gene lookup returns CDR1 SGHTA and CDR2 FQGTGA. CDR3 bases: TGTGCCAGCAGCTCCGGGACAGGGGGCGGAGAGACCCAGTACTTC. Amino acid sequence: CASSSGTGGGETQYF. The full variable domain, in which reference TRBV7-3 and TRBJ2-5 provide the parts outside the CDR3, is GAGVSQTPSNKVTEKGKYVELRCDPISGHTALYWYRQSLGQGPEFLIYFQGTGAADDSGLPNDRFFAVRPEGSVSTLKIQRTERGDSAVYLCASSSGTGGGETQYFGPGTRLLVL.

The V gene is TRBV5-4, the J gene TRBJ1-1; the D gene is possibly TRBD1 (5 bases). Trimming took off 0 bases at V and 5 bases at J, with 14 bases between the two ends. The CDR3 runs 15 residues. Germline loops: CDR1 SGHNT, CDR2 YYREEE (reference sequence). Here the CDR3 reads CASSLEGLGETEAFF. The CDR3 DNA sequence: TGTGCCAGCAGCTTGGAGGGGCTGGGAGAGACTGAAGCTTTCTTT.

The CDR3 loop reads CASSQDRLGYEQYF. CDR3 DNA sequence: TGTGCCAGCAGCCAAGATAGGCTAGGGTACGAGCAGTACTTC. The chain uses TRBV4-2 and TRBJ2-7; D gene ambiguous. V was shortened by 0 bases and J by 4 bases, with 10 bases between the two germline ends. This CDR3 spans 14 amino acids. Germline CDR1 reads LGHNA; CDR2 reads YNFKEQ.

This clone was recorded only once. The rearrangement uses TRBV6-1 and TRBJ1-5; a possible D gene is TRBD1 (6 bases). Germline V lookup: CDR1 MNHNS, CDR2 SASEGT. Trimming left V 5 bases short and J 1 base short, with 9 bases between. The CDR3 consists of 14 residues. In nucleotides, the CDR3 is TGTGCCAGCAGTTTAGGGGGAAGCAATCAGCCCCAGCATTTT. This translates into CASSLGGSNQPQHF.

The sample holds one count of this clone. The gene calls are TRBV5-1 and TRBJ2-1; TRBD2 agrees at 8 bases. Germline V gene sequence: CDR1 SGHRS, CDR2 YFSETQ. V shed 0 bases, J shed 2 bases, and the junction held 7 bases outside the gene matches. The CDR3 extends over 17 amino acids. The CDR3 protein is CASSLEVGLAPYNEQFF. DNA for the CDR3: TGCGCCAGCAGCTTGGAAGTCGGACTAGCCCCCTACAATGAGCAGTTCTTC.